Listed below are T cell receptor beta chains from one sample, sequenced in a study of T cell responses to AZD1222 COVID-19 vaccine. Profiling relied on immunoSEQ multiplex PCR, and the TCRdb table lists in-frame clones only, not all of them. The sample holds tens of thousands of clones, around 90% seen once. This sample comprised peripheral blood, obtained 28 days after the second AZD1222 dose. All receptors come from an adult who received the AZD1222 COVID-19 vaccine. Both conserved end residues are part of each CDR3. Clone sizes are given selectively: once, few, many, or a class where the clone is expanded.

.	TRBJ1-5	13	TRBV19	CASSQWEHQPQHF
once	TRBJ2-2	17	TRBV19	CASSKTSGRSTTGELFF
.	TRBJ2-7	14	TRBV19	CASSMIRGAYEQYF
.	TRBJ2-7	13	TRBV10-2	CATGLAPTREQYF
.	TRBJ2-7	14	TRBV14	CASSQDLGSYEQYF
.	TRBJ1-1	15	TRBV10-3	CAISGASGARTEAFF
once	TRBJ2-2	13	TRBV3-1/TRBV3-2	CASSQDKPGELFF
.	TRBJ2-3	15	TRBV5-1	CASSTSTEGTDTQYF
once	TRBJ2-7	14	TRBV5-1	CASSLGGESSEQYF
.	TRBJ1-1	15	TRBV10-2	CASSDMGGGGTEAFF
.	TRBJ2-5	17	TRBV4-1	CASSRLSGGGVTETQYF
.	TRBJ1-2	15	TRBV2	CASSESGAVTNGYTF
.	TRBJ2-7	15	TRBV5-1	CASSFEGREYEQSYF
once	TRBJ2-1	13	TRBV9	CASSVEVANEQFF
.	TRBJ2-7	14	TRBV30	CAWSPTAGSYEQYF
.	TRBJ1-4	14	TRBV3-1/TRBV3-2	CASSQDPTNEKLFF
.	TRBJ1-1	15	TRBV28	CASSLRQTPNTEAFF
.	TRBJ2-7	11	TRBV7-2	CASSWSYEQYF
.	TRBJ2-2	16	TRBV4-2	CASSQDNRLIGGELFF
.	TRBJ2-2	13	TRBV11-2	CASSFYFPGELFF
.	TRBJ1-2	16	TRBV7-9	CASSLGGHGTGHGYTF
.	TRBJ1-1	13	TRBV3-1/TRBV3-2	CASSQGANTEAFF
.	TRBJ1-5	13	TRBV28	CASTRGWNQPQHF
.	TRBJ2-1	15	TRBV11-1	CASSLTQDSYNEQFF
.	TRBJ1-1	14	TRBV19	CASSPNSGSTEAFF
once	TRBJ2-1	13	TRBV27	CASRYYSNNEQFF
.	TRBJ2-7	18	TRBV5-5	CASSLDGGGPGPTYEQYF
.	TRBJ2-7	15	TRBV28	CASSRLLAGAYEQYF
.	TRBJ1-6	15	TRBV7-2	CASSSLGGISSPLHF
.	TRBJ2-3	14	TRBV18	CASSLGLGTDTQYF